This TCR beta chain was recorded in a study of OX40 agonist ivuxolimab in advanced cancers. Germline CDR1 GTSNPN, CDR2 SVGIG (reference sequence). The CDR3 extends over 14 amino acids. The ends were cut back, 4 bases at V and 0 bases at J, with 10 bases in the middle. Sequencing used immunoSEQ multiplex PCR; TCRdb keeps in-frame clones, though not all of them. Here the sample spans around 79,000 clones, 88% being singletons. Here the sequenced sample was CD4+ or CD8+ T cells sorted from blood, taken in a trial of the OX40 agonist ivuxolimab. The TCR originated in an adult with an advanced solid tumor such as melanoma, head and neck, liver or kidney cancer. The chain combines TRBV30 with TRBJ1-3; no clear D. Written as DNA, the CDR3 is TGTGCCTGGAAGTCGACTGCCTCTGGAAACACCATATATTTT. Translated, it gives CAWKSTASGNTIYF. The whole variable domain, remainder taken from reference TRBV30 and TRBJ1-3, is SQTIHQWPATLVQPVGSPLSLECTVEGTSNPNLYWYRQAAGRGLQLLFYSVGIGQISSEVPQNLSASRPQDRQFILSSKKLLLSDSGFYLCAWKSTASGNTIYFGEGSWLTVV.